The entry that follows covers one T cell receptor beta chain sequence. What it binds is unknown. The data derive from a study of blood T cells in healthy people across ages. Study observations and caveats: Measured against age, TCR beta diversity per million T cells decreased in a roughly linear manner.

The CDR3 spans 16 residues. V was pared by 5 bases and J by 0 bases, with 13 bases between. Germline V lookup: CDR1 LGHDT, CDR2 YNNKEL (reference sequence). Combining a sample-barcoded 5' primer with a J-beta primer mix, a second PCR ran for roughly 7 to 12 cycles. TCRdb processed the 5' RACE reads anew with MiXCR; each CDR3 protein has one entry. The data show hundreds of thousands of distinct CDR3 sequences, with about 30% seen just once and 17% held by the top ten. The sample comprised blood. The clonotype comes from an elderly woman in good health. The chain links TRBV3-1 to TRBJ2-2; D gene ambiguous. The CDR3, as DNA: TGTGCCAGCAGCAAAATGATGGCAGCGAACACCGGGGAGCTGTTTTTT. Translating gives CASSKMMAANTGELFF.